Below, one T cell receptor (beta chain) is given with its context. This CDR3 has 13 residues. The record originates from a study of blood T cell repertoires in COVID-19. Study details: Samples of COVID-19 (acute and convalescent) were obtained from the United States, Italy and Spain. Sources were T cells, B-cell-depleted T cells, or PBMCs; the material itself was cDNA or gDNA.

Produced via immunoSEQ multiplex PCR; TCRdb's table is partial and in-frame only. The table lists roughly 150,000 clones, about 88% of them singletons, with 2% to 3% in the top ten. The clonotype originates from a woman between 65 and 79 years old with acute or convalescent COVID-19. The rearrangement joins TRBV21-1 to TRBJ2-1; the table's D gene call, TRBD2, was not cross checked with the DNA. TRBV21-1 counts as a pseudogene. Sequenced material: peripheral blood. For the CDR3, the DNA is TGTGCCAGCATAATCGAGGTTTTGAATGAGCAGTTCTTC. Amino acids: CASIIEVLNEQFF.